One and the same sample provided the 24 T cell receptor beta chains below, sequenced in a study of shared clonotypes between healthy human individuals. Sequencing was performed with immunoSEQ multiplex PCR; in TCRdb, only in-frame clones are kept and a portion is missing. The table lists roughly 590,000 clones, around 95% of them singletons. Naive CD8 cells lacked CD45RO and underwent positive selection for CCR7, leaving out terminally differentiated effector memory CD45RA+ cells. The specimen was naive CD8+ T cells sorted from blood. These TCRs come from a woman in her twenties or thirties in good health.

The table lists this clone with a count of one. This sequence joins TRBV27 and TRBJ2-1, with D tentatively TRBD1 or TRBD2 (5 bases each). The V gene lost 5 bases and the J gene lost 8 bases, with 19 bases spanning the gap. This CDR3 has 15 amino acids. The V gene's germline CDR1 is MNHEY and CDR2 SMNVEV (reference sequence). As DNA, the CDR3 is TGTGCCAGCAGTGACCGGGGCCCCGGTGGCCATGAGCAGTTCTTC. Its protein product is CASSDRGPGGHEQFF.

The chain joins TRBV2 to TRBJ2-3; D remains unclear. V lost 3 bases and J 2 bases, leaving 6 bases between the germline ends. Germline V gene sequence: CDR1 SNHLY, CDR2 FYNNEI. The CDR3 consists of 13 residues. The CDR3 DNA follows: TGTGCCAGCAGTGATGTCGCCACAGATACGCAGTATTTT. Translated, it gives CASSDVATDTQYF.

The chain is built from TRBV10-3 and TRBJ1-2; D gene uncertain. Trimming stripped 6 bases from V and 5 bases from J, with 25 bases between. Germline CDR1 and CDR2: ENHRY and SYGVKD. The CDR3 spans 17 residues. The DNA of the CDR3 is TGTGCCATCAGCACCCCACCCCGGGATACAGTAGGGTATGGCTACACCTTC. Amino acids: CAISTPPRDTVGYGYTF.

The CDR3 loop is CASSLGWTANTGELFF. CDR3 nucleotide sequence: TGTGCCAGCAGCTTAGGGTGGACAGCGAACACCGGGGAGCTGTTTTTT. The chain uses TRBV11-2 and TRBJ2-2; tentative D call: TRBD1 (6 bases). Germline V gene data show CDR1 as SGHAT and CDR2 as FQNNGV. V dropped 1 base and J dropped 0 bases, with 9 bases sitting between them. The CDR3 is 16 amino acids.

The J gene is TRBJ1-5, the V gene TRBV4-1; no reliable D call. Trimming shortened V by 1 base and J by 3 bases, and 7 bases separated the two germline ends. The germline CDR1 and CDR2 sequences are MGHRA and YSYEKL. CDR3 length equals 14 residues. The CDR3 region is CASSQVGHNQPQHF. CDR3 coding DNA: TGCGCCAGCAGCCAAGTGGGTCACAATCAGCCCCAGCATTTT.

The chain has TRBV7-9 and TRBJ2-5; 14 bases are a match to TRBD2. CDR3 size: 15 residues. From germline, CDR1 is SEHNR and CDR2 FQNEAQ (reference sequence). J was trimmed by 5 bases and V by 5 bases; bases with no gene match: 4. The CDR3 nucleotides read TGTGCCAGCAGCCTCAGGACTAGCGGGAGGGAGACCCAGTACTTC. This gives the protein CASSLRTSGRETQYF.

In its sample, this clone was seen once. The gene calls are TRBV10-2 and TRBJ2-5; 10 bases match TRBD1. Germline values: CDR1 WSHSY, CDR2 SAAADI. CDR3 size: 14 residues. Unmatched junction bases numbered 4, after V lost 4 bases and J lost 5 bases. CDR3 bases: TGCGCCAGCAGTGCGGACAGGGGGGGGGAGACCCAGTACTTC. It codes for CASSADRGGETQYF.

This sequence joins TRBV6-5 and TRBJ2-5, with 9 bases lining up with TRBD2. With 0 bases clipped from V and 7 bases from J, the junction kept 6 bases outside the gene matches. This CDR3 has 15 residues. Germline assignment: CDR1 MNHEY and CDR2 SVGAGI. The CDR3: CASSYSSGSEGTQYF. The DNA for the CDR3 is TGTGCCAGCAGTTACTCTAGCGGGAGCGAGGGGACCCAGTACTTC.

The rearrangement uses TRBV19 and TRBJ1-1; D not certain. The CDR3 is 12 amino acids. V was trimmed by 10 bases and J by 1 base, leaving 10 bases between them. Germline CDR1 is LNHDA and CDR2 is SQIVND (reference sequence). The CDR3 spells CATGPGNTEAFF. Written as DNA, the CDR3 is TGTGCCACAGGCCCGGGGAACACTGAAGCTTTCTTT. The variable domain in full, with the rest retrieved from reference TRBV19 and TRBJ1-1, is DGGITQSPKYLFRKEGQNVTLSCEQNLNHDAMYWYRQDPGQGLRLIYYSQIVNDFQKGDIAEGYSVSREKKESFPLTVTSAQKNPTAFYLCATGPGNTEAFFGQGTRLTVV.

The CDR3 region is CATKGQLNTEAFF. The CDR3 coding sequence is TGTGCCACCAAAGGCCAGCTGAACACTGAAGCTTTCTTT. This chain uses TRBV15 with TRBJ1-1; no clear D. Trimming took 7 bases from V and 0 from J, leaving 9 bases between them. Germline assignment: CDR1 LNHNV and CDR2 YYDKDF (reference sequence). The CDR3 runs to 13 residues.

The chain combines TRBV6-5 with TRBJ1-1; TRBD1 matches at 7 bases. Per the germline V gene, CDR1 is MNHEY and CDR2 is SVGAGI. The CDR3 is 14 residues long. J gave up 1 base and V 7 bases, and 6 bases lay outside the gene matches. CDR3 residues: CASNTGVGNTEAFF. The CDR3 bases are TGTGCCAGCAATACAGGGGTGGGGAACACTGAAGCTTTCTTT.

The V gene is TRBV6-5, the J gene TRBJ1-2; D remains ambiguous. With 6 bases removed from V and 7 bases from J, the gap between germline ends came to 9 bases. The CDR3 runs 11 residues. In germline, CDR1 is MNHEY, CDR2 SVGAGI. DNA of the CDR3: TGTGCCAGCAGCCCGGGTGGTGGCTACACCTTC. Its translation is CASSPGGGYTF.

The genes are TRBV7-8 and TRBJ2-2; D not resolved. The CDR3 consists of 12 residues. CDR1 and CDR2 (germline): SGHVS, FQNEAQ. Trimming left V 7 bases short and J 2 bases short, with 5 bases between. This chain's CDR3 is CASTPNTGELFF. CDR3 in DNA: TGTGCCAGCACTCCCAACACCGGGGAGCTGTTTTTT.

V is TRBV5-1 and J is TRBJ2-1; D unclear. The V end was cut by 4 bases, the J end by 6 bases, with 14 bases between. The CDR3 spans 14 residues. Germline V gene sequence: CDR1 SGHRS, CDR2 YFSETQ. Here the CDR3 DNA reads TGCGCCAGCAGCGTGGGCTACTGGCTCAATGAGCAGTTCTTC. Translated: CASSVGYWLNEQFF. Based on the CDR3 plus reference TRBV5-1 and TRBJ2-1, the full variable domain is KAGVTQTPRYLIKTRGQQVTLSCSPISGHRSVSWYQQTPGQGLQFLFEYFSETQRNKGNFPGRFSGRQFSNSRSEMNVSTLELGDSALYLCASSVGYWLNEQFFGPGTRLTVL.

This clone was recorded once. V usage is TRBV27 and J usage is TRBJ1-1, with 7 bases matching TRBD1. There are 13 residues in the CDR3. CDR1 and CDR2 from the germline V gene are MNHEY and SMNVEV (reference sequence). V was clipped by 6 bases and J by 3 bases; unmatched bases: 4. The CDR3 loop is CASRQGWDTEAFF. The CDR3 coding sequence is TGTGCCAGCAGACAGGGGTGGGACACTGAAGCTTTCTTT.

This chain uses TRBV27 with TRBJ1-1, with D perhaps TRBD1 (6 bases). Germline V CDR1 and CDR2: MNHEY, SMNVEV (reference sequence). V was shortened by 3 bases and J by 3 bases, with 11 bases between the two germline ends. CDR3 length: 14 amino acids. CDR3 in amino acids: CASSFRGIDTEAFF. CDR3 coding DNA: TGTGCCAGCAGTTTCAGGGGTATCGACACTGAAGCTTTCTTT.

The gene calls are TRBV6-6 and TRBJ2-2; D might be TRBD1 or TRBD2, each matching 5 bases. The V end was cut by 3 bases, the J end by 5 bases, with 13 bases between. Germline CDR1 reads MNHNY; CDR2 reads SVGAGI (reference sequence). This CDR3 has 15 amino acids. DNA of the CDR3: TGTGCCAGCAGTTATTGGGGGAGTGGAACCGGGGAGCTGTTTTTT. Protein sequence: CASSYWGSGTGELFF.

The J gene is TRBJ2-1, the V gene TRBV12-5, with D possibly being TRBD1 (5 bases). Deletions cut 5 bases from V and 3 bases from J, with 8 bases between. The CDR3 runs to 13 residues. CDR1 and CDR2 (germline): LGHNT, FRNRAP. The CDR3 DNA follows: TGTGCTAGTGGTCGGACACACTACAATGAGCAGTTCTTC. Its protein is CASGRTHYNEQFF.

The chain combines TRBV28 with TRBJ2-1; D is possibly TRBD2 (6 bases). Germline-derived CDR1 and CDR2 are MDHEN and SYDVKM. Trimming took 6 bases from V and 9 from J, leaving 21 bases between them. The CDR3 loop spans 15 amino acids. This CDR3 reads CASSSIRGWGVEQFF. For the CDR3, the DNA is TGTGCCAGCAGCTCGATAAGGGGTTGGGGGGTTGAGCAGTTCTTC.

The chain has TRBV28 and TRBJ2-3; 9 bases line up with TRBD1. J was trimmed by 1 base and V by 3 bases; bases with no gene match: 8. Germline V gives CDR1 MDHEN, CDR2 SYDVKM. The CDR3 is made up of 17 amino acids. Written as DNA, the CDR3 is TGTGCCAGCAGTTTTTTTTTGAGGACAGGGGGCACAGATACGCAGTATTTT. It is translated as CASSFFLRTGGTDTQYF.

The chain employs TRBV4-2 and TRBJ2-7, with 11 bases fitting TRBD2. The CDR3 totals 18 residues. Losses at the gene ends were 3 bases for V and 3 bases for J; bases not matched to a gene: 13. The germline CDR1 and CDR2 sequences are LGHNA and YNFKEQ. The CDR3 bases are TGTGCCAGCAGCCAGGAAACTAGCGGGAGCGATATCAGCTACGAGCAGTACTTC. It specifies CASSQETSGSDISYEQYF.

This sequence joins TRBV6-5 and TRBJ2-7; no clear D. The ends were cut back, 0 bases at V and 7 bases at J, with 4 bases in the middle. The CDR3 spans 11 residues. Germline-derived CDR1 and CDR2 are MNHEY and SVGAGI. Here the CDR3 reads CASSYSREQYF. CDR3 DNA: TGTGCCAGCAGTTACTCAAGGGAGCAGTACTTC.

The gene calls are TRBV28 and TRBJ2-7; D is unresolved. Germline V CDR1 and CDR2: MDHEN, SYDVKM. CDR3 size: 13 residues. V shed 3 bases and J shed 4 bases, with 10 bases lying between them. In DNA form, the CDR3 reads TGTGCCAGCAGTTTTGGGGTTAGGTACGAGCAGTACTTC. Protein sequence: CASSFGVRYEQYF.

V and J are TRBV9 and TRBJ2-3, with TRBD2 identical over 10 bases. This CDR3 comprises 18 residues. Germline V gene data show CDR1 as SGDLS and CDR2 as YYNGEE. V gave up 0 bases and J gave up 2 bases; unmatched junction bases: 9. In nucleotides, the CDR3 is TGTGCCAGCAGCGTAGCGGGGGGAGGACTAGCGGACACAGATACGCAGTATTTT. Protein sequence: CASSVAGGGLADTDTQYF. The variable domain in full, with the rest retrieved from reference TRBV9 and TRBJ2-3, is DSGVTQTPKHLITATGQRVTLRCSPRSGDLSVYWYQQSLDQGLQFLIQYYNGEERAKGNILERFSAQQFPDLHSELNLSSLELGDSALYFCASSVAGGGLADTDTQYFGPGTRLTVL.